The clone carrying this TCR beta chain was detected many times. The data originate from a study of T cells in Graves' hyperthyroidism and ophthalmopathy. The investigators amplified TCR beta CDR3 regions from RNA transcripts. The HTBI set primed first-round TCR CDR3 RT-PCR. TCRdb recomputed calls from the multiplex PCR reads with MiXCR, one row per CDR3 protein. There are about 350,000 distinct CDR3 sequences in the sample; around 14% occur only once, and 20% to 25% lies in the top ten. Sequences were obtained from blood. This receptor was obtained from a woman aged 25 to 39 with Graves' hyperthyroidism.

The CDR3 region has the DNA TGTGCCAGCAGCTTAGCCAGGAGCGACGAGCAGTACTTC. It translates to CASSLARSDEQYF. The J gene is TRBJ2-7, the V gene TRBV7-9, with D hard to call. V was clipped by 0 bases and J by 5 bases, with 8 bases between them. Germline V CDR1 and CDR2: SEHNR, FQNEAQ (reference sequence). This CDR3 comprises 13 residues.